These 30 T cell receptor beta chains were all obtained from the same sample, sequenced in a study of shared clonotypes between healthy human individuals. Naive CD8 cells lacked CD45RO and underwent positive selection for CCR7, leaving out terminally differentiated effector memory CD45RA+ cells. Produced via immunoSEQ multiplex PCR; TCRdb's table is partial and in-frame only. The sample records 1.5 million to 2.5 million clones, around 96% being singletons. The sequencing input was naive CD8+ T cells sorted from blood. These receptors originate from a man between 18 and 35 years old in good health.

This clone was counted a single time. The chain employs TRBV11-2 and TRBJ2-2, with D possibly called TRBD1 or TRBD2 (6 bases each). Between the trimmed V and J ends, which lost 5 bases and 3 bases, there was a span of 16 bases. The CDR3 is made up of 16 amino acids. Looked up from germline, CDR1 is SGHAT and CDR2 is FQNNGV. CDR3 sequence reads: CASSLGGTFYTGELFF. The CDR3 DNA reads as TGTGCCAGCAGCCTAGGGGGGACTTTCTACACCGGGGAGCTGTTTTTT. The variable domain in full, completed from reference TRBV11-2 and TRBJ2-2, reads EAGVAQSPRYKIIEKRQSVAFWCNPISGHATLYWYQQILGQGPKLLIQFQNNGVVDDSQLPKDRFSAERLKGVDSTLKIQPAKLEDSAVYLCASSLGGTFYTGELFFGEGSRLTVL.

The J gene is TRBJ2-7, the V gene TRBV7-9, with 7 bases aligning to TRBD1. The V gene's germline CDR1 is SEHNR and CDR2 FQNEAQ (reference sequence). This CDR3 region has 14 residues. Trimming cost V 5 bases and J 4 bases; bases outside gene matches: 8. The CDR3 sequence is CASSQGQVEYEQYF. The CDR3 DNA is TGTGCCAGCAGCCAAGGACAGGTCGAATACGAGCAGTACTTC.

The chain links TRBV5-4 to TRBJ2-1, with 11 bases matching TRBD2. CDR1 and CDR2 (germline): SGHNT, YYREEE (reference sequence). The CDR3 consists of 13 residues. V shed 4 bases, J shed 9 bases, and the junction held 3 bases outside the gene matches. The CDR3 DNA reads as TGTGCCAGCAGCGCAGGGACTAGCGGTGAGCAGTTCTTC. Translation gives CASSAGTSGEQFF.

The V call is TRBV19, the J call TRBJ2-1; 10 bases are a match to TRBD2. Germline V gene lookup returns CDR1 LNHDA and CDR2 SQIVND (reference sequence). The length of the CDR3 is 16 residues. With 6 bases clipped from V and 4 bases from J, the junction kept 9 bases outside the gene matches. CDR3 sequence (DNA): TGTGCCAGTAGCCTATGGGCTAGCGGGGGATACAATGAGCAGTTCTTC. Its protein product is CASSLWASGGYNEQFF.

The chain carries TRBV28 and TRBJ1-5, with D unclear. The CDR3 loop spans 14 amino acids. In germline, CDR1 is MDHEN, CDR2 SYDVKM. With 4 bases removed from V and 5 bases from J, the gap between germline ends came to 12 bases. This CDR3 is CASSWAGMDQPQHF. CDR3 nucleotides: TGTGCCAGCAGTTGGGCAGGCATGGATCAGCCCCAGCATTTT. The whole variable domain, remainder taken from reference TRBV28 and TRBJ1-5, is DVKVTQSSRYLVKRTGEKVFLECVQDMDHENMFWYRQDPGLGLRLIYFSYDVKMKEKGDIPEGYSVSREKKERFSLILESASTNQTSMYLCASSWAGMDQPQHFGDGTRLSIL.

V is TRBV9 and J is TRBJ2-7; D gene uncertain. The germline gives CDR1 SGDLS, CDR2 YYNGEE. Trimming took 3 bases from V and 3 from J, leaving 16 bases between them. This CDR3 spans 15 amino acids. The CDR3 nucleotides read TGTGCCAGCAGCGGCCACGAGTGGGCCAACTACGAGCAGTACTTC. As protein: CASSGHEWANYEQYF. Looking up the rest from reference TRBV9 and TRBJ2-7 gives the full variable domain: DSGVTQTPKHLITATGQRVTLRCSPRSGDLSVYWYQQSLDQGLQFLIQYYNGEERAKGNILERFSAQQFPDLHSELNLSSLELGDSALYFCASSGHEWANYEQYFGPGTRLTVT.

The rearrangement links TRBV6-5 to TRBJ2-7; D remains ambiguous. The CDR3 is 13 amino acids. CDR1 is MNHEY and CDR2 is SVGAGI in the germline V gene. V was shortened by 6 bases and J by 0 bases, with 9 bases between the two germline ends. DNA of the CDR3: TGTGCCAGCAGCCACAAGAACTCCTACGAGCAGTACTTC. It is translated as CASSHKNSYEQYF.

This rearrangement joins TRBV5-4 to TRBJ1-6, with D possibly TRBD1 on 5 matching bases. The CDR3 length is 14 residues. V lost 2 bases and J 7 bases, leaving 10 bases between the germline ends. The germline CDR1 and CDR2 sequences are SGHNT and YYREEE (reference sequence). Written as DNA, the CDR3 is TGTGCCAGCAGCTTTTGGGGGGGAAATTCACCCCTCCACTTT. It codes for CASSFWGGNSPLHF.

The chain joins TRBV7-6 to TRBJ2-2; maybe TRBD2 (6 bases). CDR3 size: 15 residues. Trimming took off 0 bases at V and 3 bases at J, with 8 bases between the two ends. The germline CDR1 and CDR2 sequences are SGHVS and FNYEAQ. In DNA, the CDR3 is TGTGCCAGCAGCTTAGCAGGGGAGGACACCGGGGAGCTGTTTTTT. As protein: CASSLAGEDTGELFF.

V and J are TRBV30 and TRBJ1-4, with no clear D. The CDR3 is 12 residues long. Germline-derived CDR1 and CDR2 are GTSNPN and SVGIG (reference sequence). Between the trimmed V and J ends, which lost 0 bases and 5 bases, there was a span of 4 bases. The CDR3 spells CAWSVENEKLFF. Written as DNA, the CDR3 is TGTGCCTGGAGTGTGGAGAATGAAAAACTGTTTTTT.

Concerning this clone itself: Other nucleotide sequences in the sample specify the same CDR3. This sequence joins TRBV4-1 and TRBJ1-5; the D is unclear. The CDR3 has 13 residues. Germline CDR1 is MGHRA and CDR2 is YSYEKL. Between the trimmed V and J ends, which lost 0 bases and 6 bases, there was a span of 6 bases. For the CDR3, the DNA is TGCGCCAGCAGCCAAGATCAAGGTCAGCCCCAGCATTTT. It yields the protein CASSQDQGQPQHF.

The V call is TRBV7-9, the J call TRBJ2-3; 9 bases agree with TRBD1. The CDR3 totals 17 residues. Germline V lookup: CDR1 SEHNR, CDR2 FQNEAQ (reference sequence). Germline trimming cut 0 bases from V and 4 bases from J; bases unmatched to any gene: 8. CDR3: CASSLADRGEVADTQYF. CDR3 DNA: TGTGCCAGCAGCTTAGCCGACAGGGGGGAGGTGGCAGATACGCAGTATTTT. The full variable domain, in which reference TRBV7-9 and TRBJ2-3 provide the parts outside the CDR3, is DTGVSQNPRHKITKRGQNVTFRCDPISEHNRLYWYRQTLGQGPEFLTYFQNEAQLEKSRLLSDRFSAERPKGSFSTLEIQRTEQGDSAMYLCASSLADRGEVADTQYFGPGTRLTVL.

This chain joins TRBV4-3 and TRBJ2-7; no firm D call. The germline V gene has CDR1 LGHNA and CDR2 YSLEER. V was shortened by 1 base and J by 3 bases, with 7 bases between the two germline ends. The CDR3 sequence is 13 residues long. The CDR3 reads CASSQVHGYEQYF. CDR3 DNA: TGCGCCAGCAGCCAAGTGCACGGCTACGAGCAGTACTTC.

This clone appeared a single time. DNA of the CDR3: TGCGCCAGCAGCCGCGGCCGGGACACGCTGAACACTGAAGCTTTCTTT. It is translated as CASSRGRDTLNTEAFF. This chain links TRBV4-1 with TRBJ1-1; TRBD1 is a possible D gene (6 bases). Between the trimmed V and J ends, which lost 4 bases and 0 bases, there was a span of 15 bases. The CDR3 has 16 residues. The germline V gene encodes CDR1 MGHRA and CDR2 YSYEKL.

This clone has a handful of counts. The chain links TRBV13 to TRBJ2-1; 9 bases agree with TRBD2. The CDR3 sequence is 15 residues long. The trim removed 2 bases at V and 8 bases at J, leaving 7 bases unmatched. Germline V gene data show CDR1 as PRHDT and CDR2 as FYEKMQ (reference sequence). CDR3 sequence (DNA): TGTGCCAGCAGCTTATTGGCTAGCGGGACGGATGAGCAGTTCTTC. Residues: CASSLLASGTDEQFF.

Of note for this clone: Other DNA sequences in the same sample also yield this CDR3. The chain couples TRBV6-5 to TRBJ2-3; a weak D match, TRBD2 (6 bases). This CDR3 region has 14 residues. Deletions cut 2 bases from V and 4 bases from J, with 10 bases between. CDR1 MNHEY and CDR2 SVGAGI come from the germline V gene. CDR3 sequence reads: CASSYTRGADTQYF. CDR3 coding DNA: TGTGCCAGCAGTTACACGCGGGGAGCAGATACGCAGTATTTT.

The rearrangement joins TRBV12-5 to TRBJ2-5; perhaps TRBD2 as D (6 bases). The CDR3 has 15 residues. Trimming removed 6 bases at V and 3 bases at J, with 17 bases between. Germline CDR1 is LGHNT and CDR2 is FRNRAP. CDR3 bases: TGTGCTAGTGGGTCCCGGACTGGAGGGAAAGAGACCCAGTACTTC. Translation gives CASGSRTGGKETQYF.

The chain recombines TRBV7-6 with TRBJ2-1; D unresolved. This CDR3 is 14 amino acids long. CDR1 is SGHVS, CDR2 FNYEAQ, per germline. Trimming removed 2 bases from V and 4 bases from J, with 9 bases in between. CDR3 amino acids: CASSLSPAYNEQFF. The CDR3 DNA is TGTGCCAGCAGCTTAAGTCCAGCTTACAATGAGCAGTTCTTC.

This chain joins TRBV7-2 and TRBJ2-7; no definite D call. The V end lost 5 bases, the J end lost 0 bases, and 8 bases lay between the germline ends. Germline CDR1 reads SGHTA; CDR2 reads FQGNSA. The CDR3 consists of 13 residues. Here the CDR3 DNA reads TGTGCCAGCAGCGACGGACCCTCCTACGAGCAGTACTTC. Translation: CASSDGPSYEQYF.

This chain links TRBV29-1 with TRBJ2-1; either TRBD1 or TRBD2 may supply D (5 bases each). The CDR3 totals 12 residues. The V gene's germline CDR1 is SQVTM and CDR2 ANQGSEA. The V gene lost 7 bases and the J gene lost 4 bases, with 11 bases spanning the gap. CDR3 in DNA: TGCAGCGCGGGACCTCGATACAATGAGCAGTTCTTC. Translated, it gives CSAGPRYNEQFF.

The rearrangement links TRBV10-1 to TRBJ1-2; D is perhaps TRBD1 (5 bases). The germline V gene has CDR1 WNHNN and CDR2 SYGVQD (reference sequence). The CDR3 is 18 amino acids. The V gene lost 2 bases and the J gene lost 1 base, with 20 bases spanning the gap. In DNA form, the CDR3 reads TGCGCCAGCAGTGAGCTTGGGATTAGGGGATGGAGTAACTATGGCTACACCTTC. Translation: CASSELGIRGWSNYGYTF.

This clone was detected only once. J is TRBJ2-6 and V is TRBV7-6; D may be TRBD1 (5 bases). CDR1 and CDR2 (germline): SGHVS, FNYEAQ. This CDR3 has 17 residues. The V end lost 2 bases, the J end lost 0 bases, and 11 bases lay between the germline ends. In DNA, the CDR3 is TGTGCCAGCAGCTTAAGTACAGGAGACTCTGGGGCCAACGTCCTGACTTTC. Translated, it gives CASSLSTGDSGANVLTF.

This clone has only one observation. Other DNA sequences from this sample encode an identical CDR3 as well. The CDR3 region is CASSQSPTYEQYF. CDR3 sequence (DNA): TGCGCCAGCAGCCAAAGCCCAACCTACGAGCAGTACTTC. This rearrangement joins TRBV4-1 to TRBJ2-7; D remains unclear. Germline V gene lookup returns CDR1 MGHRA and CDR2 YSYEKL. This CDR3 comprises 13 residues. V lost 2 bases, J lost 2 bases, and 7 bases lay in between.

The chain recombines TRBV28 with TRBJ2-7; 7 bases line up with TRBD1. The V gene end was trimmed by 6 bases and the J gene end by 0 bases; junction bases not matched to a gene: 11. CDR3 length equals 16 residues. Germline CDR1 and CDR2: MDHEN and SYDVKM. CDR3 sequence: CASSHGTVLSSYEQYF. In nucleotides, the CDR3 is TGTGCCAGCAGCCATGGGACAGTACTAAGCTCCTACGAGCAGTACTTC.

As concerns this clone: Additional DNA sequences in this sample encode the identical CDR3. This chain links TRBV7-9 with TRBJ2-7, with a tentative D call TRBD2 (5 bases). This CDR3 is 14 amino acids long. Germline CDR1 reads SEHNR; CDR2 reads FQNEAQ (reference sequence). Trimming shortened V by 4 bases and J by 3 bases, and 13 bases separated the two germline ends. DNA of the CDR3: TGTGCCAGCAGCTCCCCGGCGGGTAGCTACGAGCAGTACTTC. It yields the protein CASSSPAGSYEQYF.

The chain carries TRBV27 and TRBJ2-7, with TRBD1 as a possible D gene (6 bases). The CDR3 is 16 amino acids. Trimming shortened V by 5 bases and J by 4 bases, and 21 bases separated the two germline ends. Per the germline V gene, CDR1 is MNHEY and CDR2 is SMNVEV (reference sequence). In DNA, the CDR3 is TGTGCCAGCAGTCCTTCGACAGGATCGACGGCTTACGAGCAGTACTTC. It codes for CASSPSTGSTAYEQYF.

The chain links TRBV27 to TRBJ1-4; 11 bases are a match to TRBD1. CDR1 MNHEY and CDR2 SMNVEV come from the germline V gene (reference sequence). The CDR3 runs 15 residues. The ends lost 5 bases at V and 5 bases at J; junction bases unmatched: 4. The CDR3 nucleotides read TGTGCCAGCAGTCCTTGGACAGGGGGCAATGAAAAACTGTTTTTT. Protein product: CASSPWTGGNEKLFF.

Here the CDR3 DNA reads TGTGCCAGCAGTTTAAGACTGGCGGGCACTGAAGCTTTCTTT. Encoded protein: CASSLRLAGTEAFF. V usage is TRBV27 and J usage is TRBJ1-1; D gene unclear. Germline CDR1 MNHEY, CDR2 SMNVEV (reference sequence). The length of the CDR3 is 14 residues. The V end lost 2 bases, the J end lost 4 bases, and 11 bases lay between the germline ends.

This chain joins TRBV6-1 and TRBJ2-7, with D unresolved. This CDR3 has 14 residues. Per the germline V gene, CDR1 is MNHNS and CDR2 is SASEGT. V lost 8 bases, J lost 0 bases, and 14 bases lay in between. The CDR3 loop reads CASQETKASYEQYF. The CDR3 DNA reads as TGTGCCAGCCAGGAGACGAAGGCCTCCTACGAGCAGTACTTC.

The chain uses TRBV6-1 and TRBJ1-2; no firm D call. Trimming removed 2 bases at V and 4 bases at J, with 11 bases between. Looked up from germline, CDR1 is MNHNS and CDR2 is SASEGT. The CDR3 runs to 14 residues. CDR3 amino acids: CASSESYGPYGYTF. For the CDR3, the DNA is TGTGCCAGCAGTGAAAGTTATGGTCCCTATGGCTACACCTTC.